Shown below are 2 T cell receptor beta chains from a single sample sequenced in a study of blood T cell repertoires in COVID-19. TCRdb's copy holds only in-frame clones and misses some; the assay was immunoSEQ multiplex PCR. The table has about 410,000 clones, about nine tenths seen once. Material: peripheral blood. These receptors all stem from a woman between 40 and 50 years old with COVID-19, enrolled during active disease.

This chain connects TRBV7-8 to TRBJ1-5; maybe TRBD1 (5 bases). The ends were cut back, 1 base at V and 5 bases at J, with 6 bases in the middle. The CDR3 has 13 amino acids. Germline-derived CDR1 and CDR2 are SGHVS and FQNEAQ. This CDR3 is CASSLGQYQPQHF. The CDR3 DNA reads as TGTGCCAGCAGCTTAGGACAGTATCAGCCCCAGCATTTT.

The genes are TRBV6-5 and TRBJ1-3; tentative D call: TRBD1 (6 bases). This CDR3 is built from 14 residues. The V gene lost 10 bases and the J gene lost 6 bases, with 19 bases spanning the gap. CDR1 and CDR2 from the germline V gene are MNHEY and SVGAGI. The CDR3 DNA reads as TGTGCCACCGTTCCGACAGGTGGCTTAAACACCATATATTTT. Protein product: CATVPTGGLNTIYF.